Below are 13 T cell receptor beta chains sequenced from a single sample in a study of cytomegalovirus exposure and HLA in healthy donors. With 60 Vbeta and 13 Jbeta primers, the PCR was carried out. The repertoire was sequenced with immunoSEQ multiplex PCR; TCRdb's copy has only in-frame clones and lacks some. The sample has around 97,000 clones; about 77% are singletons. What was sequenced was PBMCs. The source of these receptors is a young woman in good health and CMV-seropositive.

CDR3 coding DNA: TGTGCCAGCAGCAGGGAGCTCCATGGCTGGGAAGCTTTCTTT. Protein product: CASSRELHGWEAFF. The chain combines TRBV9 with TRBJ1-1; D gene unclear. The CDR3 has 14 amino acids. Trimming removed 4 bases at V and 8 bases at J, with 18 bases between. Germline V gives CDR1 SGDLS, CDR2 YYNGEE.

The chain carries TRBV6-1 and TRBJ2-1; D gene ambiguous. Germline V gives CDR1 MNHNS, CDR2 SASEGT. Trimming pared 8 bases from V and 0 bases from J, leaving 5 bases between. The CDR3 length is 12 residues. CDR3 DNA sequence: TGTGCCAGCTCCAACTCCTACAATGAGCAGTTCTTC. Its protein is CASSNSYNEQFF.

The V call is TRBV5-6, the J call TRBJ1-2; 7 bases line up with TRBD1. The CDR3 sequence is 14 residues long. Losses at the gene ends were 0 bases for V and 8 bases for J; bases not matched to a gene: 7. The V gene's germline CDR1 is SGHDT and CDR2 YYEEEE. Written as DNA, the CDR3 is TGTGCCAGCAGCTTGGGTCAGGGGGAACACGGCTACACCTTC. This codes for CASSLGQGEHGYTF.

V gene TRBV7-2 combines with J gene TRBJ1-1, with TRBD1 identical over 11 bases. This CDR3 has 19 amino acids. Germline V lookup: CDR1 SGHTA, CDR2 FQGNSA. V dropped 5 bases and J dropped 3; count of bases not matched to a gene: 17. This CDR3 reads CASSPRRTGGLPTHTEAFF. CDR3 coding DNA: TGTGCCAGCAGCCCGAGACGGACAGGGGGCCTACCCACACACACTGAAGCTTTCTTT.

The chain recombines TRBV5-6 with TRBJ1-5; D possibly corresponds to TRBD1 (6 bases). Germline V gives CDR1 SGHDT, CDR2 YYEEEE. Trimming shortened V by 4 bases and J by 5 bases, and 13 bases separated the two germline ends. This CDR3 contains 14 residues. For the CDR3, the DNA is TGTGCCAGCAGCCTCCCGGGGGGCGATCAGCCCCAGCATTTT. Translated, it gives CASSLPGGDQPQHF.

CDR3 coding DNA: TGTGCCAGCAGTGTGACTGGAGATCAGCCCCAGCATTTT. This codes for CASSVTGDQPQHF. The rearrangement uses TRBV6-5 and TRBJ1-5, with D unclear. CDR1 and CDR2 (germline): MNHEY, SVGAGI. Between the trimmed V and J ends, which lost 5 bases and 5 bases, there was a span of 10 bases. This CDR3 is 13 amino acids long.

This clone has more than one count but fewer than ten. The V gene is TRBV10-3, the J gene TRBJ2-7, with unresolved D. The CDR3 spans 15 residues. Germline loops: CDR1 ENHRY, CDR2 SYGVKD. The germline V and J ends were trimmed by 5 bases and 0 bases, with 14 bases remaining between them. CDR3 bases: TGTGCCATCAGTTCGGCGACAACCTTCTCCTACGAGCAGTACTTC. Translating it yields CAISSATTFSYEQYF.

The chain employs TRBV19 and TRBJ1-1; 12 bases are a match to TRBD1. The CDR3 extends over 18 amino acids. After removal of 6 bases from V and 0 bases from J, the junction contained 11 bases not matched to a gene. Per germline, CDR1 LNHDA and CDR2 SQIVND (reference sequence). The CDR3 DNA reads TGTGCCAGTAGCCGAATTCCGGGACAGGGGGCCGTGAACACTGAAGCTTTCTTT. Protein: CASSRIPGQGAVNTEAFF.

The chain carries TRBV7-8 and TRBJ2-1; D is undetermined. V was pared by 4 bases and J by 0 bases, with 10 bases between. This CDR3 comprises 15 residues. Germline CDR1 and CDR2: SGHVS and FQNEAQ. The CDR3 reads CASSSSVSSYNEQFF. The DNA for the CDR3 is TGTGCCAGCAGCTCGAGCGTGAGCTCCTACAATGAGCAGTTCTTC.

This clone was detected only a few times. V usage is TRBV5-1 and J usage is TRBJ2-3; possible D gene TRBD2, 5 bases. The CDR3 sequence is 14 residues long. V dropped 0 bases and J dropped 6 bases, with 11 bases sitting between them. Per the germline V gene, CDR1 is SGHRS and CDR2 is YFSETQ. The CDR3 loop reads CASSLGGSGDTQYF. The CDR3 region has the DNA TGCGCCAGCAGCTTGGGAGGGTCTGGGGATACGCAGTATTTT.

The CDR3 here is CASSFAGRANQETQYF. CDR3 sequence (DNA): TGTGCCAGCAGTTTCGCGGGGCGGGCGAACCAAGAGACCCAGTACTTC. The V call is TRBV6-5, the J call TRBJ2-5, with D perhaps matching TRBD2 (6 bases). Germline lookup yields CDR1 MNHEY and CDR2 SVGAGI. Trimming removed 4 bases at V and 0 bases at J, with 15 bases between. The CDR3 is 16 amino acids.

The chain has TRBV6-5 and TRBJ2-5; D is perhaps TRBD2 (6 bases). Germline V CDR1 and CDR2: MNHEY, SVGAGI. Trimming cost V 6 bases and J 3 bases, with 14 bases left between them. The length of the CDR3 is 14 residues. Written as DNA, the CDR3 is TGTGCCAGCAGGCGGGGTGCGGGGAAAGAGACCCAGTACTTC. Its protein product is CASRRGAGKETQYF.

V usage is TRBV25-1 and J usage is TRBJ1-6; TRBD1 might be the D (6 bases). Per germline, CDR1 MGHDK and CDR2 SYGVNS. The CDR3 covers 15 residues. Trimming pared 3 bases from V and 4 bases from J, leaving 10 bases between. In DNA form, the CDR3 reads TGTGCCAGCAGTGAGGGACAAATTTATAATTCACCCCTCCACTTT. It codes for CASSEGQIYNSPLHF.